The clone carrying this T cell receptor beta chain was counted at least ten times. The data stem from a study of T cells in Graves' hyperthyroidism and ophthalmopathy. Patients were aged 18 to 65, had disease duration under 2 months, and had newly diagnosed hyperthyroidism. TCR beta CDR3 region amplification was performed from RNA transcripts. TCR CDR3 regions were first amplified by RT-PCR with HTBI primers. TCRdb ran MiXCR on the multiplex PCR reads and lists one entry per CDR3 protein. The table has about 590,000 distinct CDR3 sequences, 15% to 18% seen once. The germline CDR1 and CDR2 sequences are SGHDT and YYEEEE. The CDR3 runs 16 residues. With V trimmed by 2 bases and J by 6 bases, 10 bases remained unmatched.

The clonotype was recovered from a woman in her 30s with Graves' hyperthyroidism. The sequenced sample was blood. The rearrangement links TRBV5-6 to TRBJ2-2; 7 bases are shared with TRBD1. Here the CDR3 DNA reads TGTGCCAGCAGCTTCGTCCGTCGACAGGGTTCCGGGGAGCTGTTTTTT. This codes for CASSFVRRQGSGELFF.